This TCR beta chain originates from a study of radiotherapy plus CTLA-4 blockade in lung cancer. Per germline, CDR1 SGHRS and CDR2 YFSETQ. This CDR3 is built from 14 residues. Trimming cost V 0 bases and J 5 bases, with 9 bases left between them. The table came from immunoSEQ multiplex PCR; TCRdb's copy has only in-frame clones and leaves some out. The table includes more than 95,000 clones, 60% to 75% detected once. The genes are TRBV5-1 and TRBJ2-4; possibly TRBD2 for D (5 bases). This TCR was recovered from a human donor with non-small cell lung cancer who had a partial response to radiotherapy plus ipilimumab. Some clones in this sample may be carry-over from other donors' samples. Sequenced here: peripheral blood, sampled from a patient treated with radiotherapy plus ipilimumab. CDR3 residues: CASSLEAVQNIQYF. The CDR3 DNA reads as TGCGCCAGCAGCTTGGAAGCGGTCCAAAACATTCAGTACTTC.